Listed below are T cell receptor beta chains from one sample, sequenced in a study of shared clonotypes between healthy human individuals. Libraries were prepared by immunoSEQ multiplex PCR; TCRdb keeps only in-frame clonotypes and omits some of them. The data show 600,000 to 750,000 clones, less than 95% seen once. The sequenced sample consisted of memory CD8+ T cells from PBMCs. The receptors were gathered from a man aged 18 to 30 in good health. Some clones in this sample may be carry-over from other donors' samples. CDR3s include the opening cysteine and the closing phenylalanine or tryptophan. The D gene is left open where the match is weak. Size is stated for part of the rows, as once, few or many counts, or as a class when the clone is expanded.

>.|TRBV6-6|TRBJ1-1|once
TGTGCCAGCAGCTGGAACCGGGGAAACACTGAAGCTTTCTTT
CASSWNRGNTEAFF
>.|TRBV27|TRBJ2-1|.
TGTGCCAGCGAGGGATATCCACGGTACAATGAGCAGTTCTTC
CASEGYPRYNEQFF
>.|TRBV7-2|TRBJ2-7|.
TGTGCCAGCAGCTTAGTTCGGTTCTACGAGCAGTACTTC
CASSLVRFYEQYF
>.|TRBV11-2|TRBJ1-1|.
TGTGCCAGCAGCTTAGATTCCGAGGGACTGAACACTGAAGCTTTCTTT
CASSLDSEGLNTEAFF
>TRBD2|TRBV9|TRBJ2-7|.
TGTGCCAGCAGCGTAGCAGCGGGACCCAACTACGAGCAGTACTTC
CASSVAAGPNYEQYF
>.|TRBV4-1|TRBJ2-2|.
TGCGCCAGCAGCCGGACTGACTTAAACACCGGGGAGCTGTTTTTT
CASSRTDLNTGELFF
>.|TRBV6-1|TRBJ1-1|.
TGTGCCAGCAGTGAAGGGGGGAGATACACTGAAGCTTTCTTT
CASSEGGRYTEAFF
>.|TRBV28|TRBJ2-3|.
TGTGCCAGCAATCGGTTAGACACAGATACGCAGTATTTT
CASNRLDTDTQYF
>.|TRBV29-1|TRBJ2-2|.
TGCAGCGTTGAAACGGACACCAGGTCCGGGGAGCTGTTTTTT
CSVETDTRSGELFF
>.|TRBV18|TRBJ2-1|.
TGTGCCAGCTCACCATGGGGTGAGAATGAGCAGTTCTTC
CASSPWGENEQFF
>TRBD1|TRBV11-2|TRBJ2-7|.
TGTGCCAGCAGCTGGGGCGACAGGGGGCGTGACGAGCAGTACTTC
CASSWGDRGRDEQYF
>TRBD2|TRBV28|TRBJ2-1|.
TGTGCCAGCAGTTTTAGCAGCGGGGGCTACAATGAGCAGTTCTTC
CASSFSSGGYNEQFF
>.|TRBV27|TRBJ1-1|.
TGTGCCAGCACACACCTCCTGGGGGGGTTGAACACTGAAGCTTTCTTT
CASTHLLGGLNTEAFF
>.|TRBV10-3|TRBJ2-1|.
TGTGCCATCAGTGGTCCAGCTAGCGACTCCTACAATGAGCAGTTCTTC
CAISGPASDSYNEQFF
>.|TRBV19|TRBJ2-7|.
TGTGCCAGTAGCAAGAATCAGGGCTACGAGCAGTACTTC
CASSKNQGYEQYF
>.|TRBV6-1|TRBJ2-7|once
TGTGCCAGCAGTGGGACCAATTACTACGAGCAGTACTTC
CASSGTNYYEQYF
>.|TRBV7-9|TRBJ1-1|.
TGTGCCAGCAGCCCGGCCTTTGAAGCTTTCTTT
CASSPAFEAFF
>TRBD1|TRBV7-2|TRBJ2-7|.
TGTGCCAGCAGCTTAGCTTCGCAGGGGGCTGTCTTGGGATACGAGCAGTACTTC
CASSLASQGAVLGYEQYF
>TRBD2|TRBV30|TRBJ2-7|.
TGTGCCTGGAGACTAGCGGGAAACTACGAGCAGTACTTC
CAWRLAGNYEQYF
>.|TRBV28|TRBJ1-1|.
TGTGCCAGCCGGACGAGGGACCTCACTGAAGCTTTCTTT
CASRTRDLTEAFF
>.|TRBV27|TRBJ2-3|.
TGTGCCAGCAGTTCCTCAGGGTTGTTTAGCACAGATACGCAGTATTTT
CASSSSGLFSTDTQYF
>.|TRBV5-4|TRBJ2-7|few
TGTGCCAGCAGCTTGGGAGGGAGCGAGCAGTACTTC
CASSLGGSEQYF
>.|TRBV28|TRBJ1-5|.
TGTGCCAGCAGTTTATATCCCAGGGGCAGCAATCAGCCCCAGCATTTT
CASSLYPRGSNQPQHF
>.|TRBV11-2|TRBJ2-1|.
TGTGCCAGCAGCTTAGAGAGGGGTTCCGGCAATGAGCAGTTCTTC
CASSLERGSGNEQFF
>.|TRBV5-1|TRBJ2-2|.
TGCGCCAGCAGCACCCCCGCCGGGGAGCTGTTTTTT
CASSTPAGELFF
>TRBD2|TRBV27|TRBJ2-1|.
TGTGCCAGCTCTCTTGGGGGGGTCTACAATGAGCAGTTCTTC
CASSLGGVYNEQFF
>TRBD2|TRBV6-1|TRBJ2-7|many
TGTGCCAGCAGCCAGCGGGGGAGCTCCTACGAGCAGTACTTC
CASSQRGSSYEQYF
>TRBD1|TRBV4-2|TRBJ2-7|.
TGTGCCAGCAGCCAGACAGGGGGCTACGAGCAGTACTTC
CASSQTGGYEQYF
>TRBD1|TRBV10-3|TRBJ2-1|.
TGTGCCATCAGTGAGTCCGGGCAGGGGGCTTACAATGAGCAGTTCTTC
CAISESGQGAYNEQFF
>.|TRBV19|TRBJ2-7|.
TGTGCCAGTAGTACGGACGGGTCCTACGAGCAGTACTTC
CASSTDGSYEQYF
>.|TRBV9|TRBJ2-1|.
TGTGCCAGCAGCGTAGGTTCCTACAATGAGCAGTTCTTC
CASSVGSYNEQFF
>.|TRBV10-3|TRBJ2-1|.
TGTGCCATCATTTTGTTGTTCTCCTACAATGAGCAGTTCTTC
CAIILLFSYNEQFF
>.|TRBV5-6|TRBJ2-3|.
TGTGCCAGCAGCAAATATGGGATTTTCACAGATACGCAGTATTTT
CASSKYGIFTDTQYF
>TRBD1|TRBV13|TRBJ1-4|.
TGTGCCAGCAGCCCCTCGATTGGGACAGATGAAAAACTGTTTTTT
CASSPSIGTDEKLFF
>TRBD2|TRBV5-6|TRBJ2-7|.
TGTGCCAGCAGCTTGAGATTAGCGGGACTGAACGAGCAGTACTTC
CASSLRLAGLNEQYF
>TRBD1|TRBV5-1|TRBJ2-7|.
TGCGCCAGCAGACAAGGGGACAGTATTCAGTACGAGCAGTACTTC
CASRQGDSIQYEQYF
>TRBD2|TRBV11-2|TRBJ2-1|.
TGTGCCAGCAGCTCGAGGCGGGAGTATTCCTACAATGAGCAGTTCTTC
CASSSRREYSYNEQFF
>TRBD1|TRBV25-1|TRBJ1-6|once
TGTGCCAGTTCGGACAGGGTTAATTCACCCCTCCACTTT
CASSDRVNSPLHF
>TRBD1|TRBV7-9|TRBJ2-2|.
TGTGCCAGCAGCAACCGACAGGGGCTGAACACCGGGGAGCTGTTTTTT
CASSNRQGLNTGELFF
>.|TRBV27|TRBJ1-5|.
TGTGCCAGCAGTTTAAACGACGCCGTTGCTCAGCCCCAGCATTTT
CASSLNDAVAQPQHF